A selection of T cell receptor beta chains follows, all from one sample in a study of blood T cells in healthy people across ages. TCRdb re-derived calls from the 5' RACE reads in MiXCR, one entry per CDR3 protein. The sample lists 760,000 or so distinct CDR3 sequences, around 25% seen once, with more than 7.5% in the top ten. Separately, the same data were catalogued under a study of T cells of mothers and their children.

The sequenced sample was blood. These receptors came from a boy aged 10-17 years in good health. CDR3s include the opening cysteine and the closing phenylalanine or tryptophan. D genes are given only for firm matches. Expanded clones get a size class; other rows say once, few or many, or leave the size out.

v_call	j_call	d_call	clone_size	cdr3_aa	cdr3_nt
TRBV20-1	TRBJ2-5	TRBD2	.	CSAFRGLAGALWETQYF	TGCAGTGCTTTCCGGGGACTAGCGGGGGCTCTATGGGAGACCCAGTACTTC
TRBV6-2/TRBV6-3	TRBJ2-3	.	.	CASRPGSGAWYF	TGTGCCAGCAGGCCAGGGAGCGGTGCATGGTATTTT
TRBV7-9	TRBJ1-1	.	.	CASILRTPGRGKNTEAFF	TGTGCCAGCATCCTTCGAACCCCGGGGAGGGGAAAGAACACTGAAGCTTTCTTT
TRBV12-3/TRBV12-4	TRBJ2-2	TRBD2	.	CASSSSGGNTGELFF	TGTGCCAGCAGTTCAAGCGGGGGTAACACCGGGGAGCTGTTTTTT
TRBV6-5	TRBJ2-2	.	few	CASSYSRQNTGELFF	TGTGCCAGCAGTTACTCGAGGCAGAACACCGGGGAGCTGTTTTTT
TRBV15	TRBJ1-4	.	.	CATSREVPTNEKLFF	TGTGCCACCAGCAGAGAAGTCCCAACTAATGAAAAACTGTTTTTT
TRBV19	TRBJ2-2	TRBD1	.	CASSIGDSSAGSGELFF	TGTGCCAGTAGTATCGGGGACAGTTCGGCTGGGTCCGGGGAGCTGTTTTTT
TRBV29-1	TRBJ2-3	.	few	CSGTSTDTQYF	TGCAGCGGGACTAGCACAGATACGCAGTATTTT
TRBV15	TRBJ2-7	TRBD1	.	CATSRQGSSYEQYF	TGTGCCACCAGCCGACAGGGGAGCAGTTACGAGCAGTACTTC
TRBV20-1	TRBJ1-2	.	few	CSAPVGYGNTF	.
TRBV4-1	TRBJ2-7	.	.	CASSQGREGLYEQNF	TGCGCCAGCAGCCAAGGGAGGGAAGGGCTCTACGAGCAGAACTTC
TRBV6-1	TRBJ1-1	.	.	CASISSGTEAFF	TGTGCCAGCATCTCATCTGGCACTGAAGCTTTCTTT